This section outlines one T cell receptor beta chain sequence together with its context. This sample stems from a study of blood T cell repertoires in COVID-19. Study-wide background: COVID-19 samples collected from the United States, Italy and Spain covered acute and convalescent phases.

Original analysis: Amplification with reference gene primers provided the estimates of nucleated cell counts. Using immunoSEQ multiplex PCR, the repertoire was profiled, and TCRdb retains in-frame clones only, with some absent. That table furnishes V, J and clone size, whereas the DNA furnished D and trimming. The sample carries some 66,000 clones, 85% to 90% recorded once. Germline loops: CDR1 LNHDA, CDR2 SQIVND (reference sequence). The CDR3 is 14 amino acids. Trimming took off 3 bases at V and 0 bases at J, with 7 bases between the two ends. The sample comprised peripheral blood. The clonotype was recovered from a woman in her fifties or sixties with acute or convalescent COVID-19. The chain carries TRBV19 and TRBJ2-3; D gene unclear. CDR3 in amino acids: CASSITFSTDTQYF. The CDR3 DNA is TGTGCCAGTAGTATCACATTTAGCACAGATACGCAGTATTTT.